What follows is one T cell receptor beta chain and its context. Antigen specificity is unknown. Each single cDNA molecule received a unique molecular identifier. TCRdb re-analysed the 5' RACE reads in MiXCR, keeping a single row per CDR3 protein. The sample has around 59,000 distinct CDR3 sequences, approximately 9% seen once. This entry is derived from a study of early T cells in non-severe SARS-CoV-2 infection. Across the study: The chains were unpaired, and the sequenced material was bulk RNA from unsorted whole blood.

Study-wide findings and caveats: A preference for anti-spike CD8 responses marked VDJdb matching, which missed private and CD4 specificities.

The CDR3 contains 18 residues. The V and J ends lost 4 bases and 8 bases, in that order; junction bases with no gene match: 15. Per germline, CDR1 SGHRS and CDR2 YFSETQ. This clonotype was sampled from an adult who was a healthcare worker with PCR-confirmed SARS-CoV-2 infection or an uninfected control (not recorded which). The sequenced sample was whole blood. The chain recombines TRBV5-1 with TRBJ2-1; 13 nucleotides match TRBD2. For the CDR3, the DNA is TGCGCCAGCAGCCTGAGGACTAGCGGGAGCCCAAAACGGGATGAGCAGTTCTTC. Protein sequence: CASSLRTSGSPKRDEQFF.